A single sample gave rise to the 29 T cell receptor beta chains below, sequenced in a study of blood T cell repertoires in COVID-19. The method was immunoSEQ multiplex PCR; TCRdb's version includes in-frame clones alone and lacks a portion of them. The sample records some 400,000 clones, 80% to 90% being singletons. The specimen was peripheral blood. The receptors were sampled from a woman aged 25 to 45 with COVID-19, enrolled during active disease.

This clone was observed a few times. This chain joins TRBV5-6 and TRBJ2-1; TRBD1 might be the D (5 bases). This CDR3 has 15 residues. Trimming pared 4 bases from V and 4 bases from J, leaving 15 bases between. CDR1 SGHDT and CDR2 YYEEEE come from the germline V gene. CDR3 nucleotides: TGTGCCAGCAGCCGCCGGCAGGGATCGTACAATGAGCAGTTCTTC. Its protein product is CASSRRQGSYNEQFF.

The chain has TRBV10-1 and TRBJ2-2, with 9 nucleotides matching TRBD1. This CDR3 contains 15 residues. Per germline, CDR1 WNHNN and CDR2 SYGVQD (reference sequence). The V gene end was trimmed by 0 bases and the J gene end by 7 bases; junction bases not matched to a gene: 3. The CDR3 nucleotides are TGCGCCAGCAGTGAGTCAGGACAGGGGATCGGGGAGCTGTTTTTT. Residues: CASSESGQGIGELFF.

The chain employs TRBV10-1 and TRBJ1-2; D not certain. The ends were cut back, 7 bases at V and 0 bases at J, with 12 bases in the middle. The CDR3 is 14 residues long. In germline, CDR1 is WNHNN, CDR2 SYGVQD (reference sequence). The CDR3 spells CASTEEAPNYGYTF. The CDR3 coding sequence is TGCGCCAGCACCGAAGAGGCTCCTAACTATGGCTACACCTTC.

This clone was found a few times. The CDR3 bases are TGTGCCAGCAGTTACGCTAGCGGGAGTGGCCCAGATACGCAGTATTTT. Its translation: CASSYASGSGPDTQYF. J is TRBJ2-3 and V is TRBV6-2 or TRBV6-3; 10 bases agree with TRBD2. In germline, CDR1 is MNHEY, CDR2 SVGEGT. This CDR3 has 16 amino acids. V was clipped by 2 bases and J by 4 bases; unmatched bases: 6.

The chain joins TRBV7-9 to TRBJ2-7; D not certain. The CDR3 totals 13 residues. The germline CDR1 and CDR2 sequences are SEHNR and FQNEAQ (reference sequence). V was clipped by 2 bases and J by 3 bases, with 8 bases between them. The chain's CDR3 is CASSLWAVYEQYF. The DNA for the CDR3 is TGTGCCAGCAGCTTATGGGCAGTCTACGAGCAGTACTTC. Combining the CDR3 with reference TRBV7-9 and TRBJ2-7 gives the whole variable domain DTGVSQNPRHKITKRGQNVTFRCDPISEHNRLYWYRQTLGQGPEFLTYFQNEAQLEKSRLLSDRFSAERPKGSFSTLEIQRTEQGDSAMYLCASSLWAVYEQYFGPGTRLTVT.

V and J are TRBV7-2 and TRBJ2-3, with D maybe TRBD2 (6 bases). V was shortened by 5 bases and J by 4 bases, with 25 bases between the two germline ends. The CDR3 consists of 18 residues. Per germline, CDR1 SGHTA and CDR2 FQGNSA. CDR3 region: CASSPHPVRSGVPDTQYF. The DNA of the CDR3 is TGTGCCAGCAGCCCACACCCCGTGAGATCGGGAGTTCCAGATACGCAGTATTTT.

This chain links TRBV9 with TRBJ1-1; 7 nucleotides align to TRBD1. Germline CDR1 is SGDLS and CDR2 is YYNGEE. After removal of 4 bases from V and 1 base from J, the junction contained 4 bases not matched to a gene. The CDR3 totals 14 residues. The CDR3 DNA sequence: TGTGCCAGCAGCCGGACAGGCGCGAACACTGAAGCTTTCTTT. This translates into CASSRTGANTEAFF.

This sequence joins TRBV30 and TRBJ1-1, with D hard to call. The CDR3 loop spans 11 amino acids. From germline, CDR1 is GTSNPN and CDR2 SVGIG (reference sequence). The CDR3 loop is CATAANTEAFF. The CDR3 coding sequence is TGTGCGACCGCGGCGAACACTGAAGCTTTCTTT.

This clone was recorded only once. The rearrangement uses TRBV15 and TRBJ1-6; 7 bases are a match to TRBD1. Germline CDR1 LNHNV, CDR2 YYDKDF (reference sequence). Trimming removed 5 bases from V and 9 bases from J; junction bases left unmatched: 4. CDR3 size: 13 residues. CDR3: CATSRHRGSPLHF. CDR3 bases: TGTGCCACCAGCCGACACAGGGGTTCACCCCTCCACTTT. Full variable domain (outside the CDR3, taken from reference TRBV15 and TRBJ1-6): DAMVIQNPRYQVTQFGKPVTLSCSQTLNHNVMYWYQQKSSQAPKLLFHYYDKDFNNEADTPDNFQSRRPNTSFCFLDIRSPGLGDTAMYLCATSRHRGSPLHFGNGTRLTVT.

Points on this clone: Other DNA sequences in this specimen translate into the identical CDR3. The genes are TRBV5-1 and TRBJ2-7; 10 bases agree with TRBD1. Germline CDR1 SGHRS, CDR2 YFSETQ. After removal of 4 bases from V and 5 bases from J, the junction contained 6 bases not matched to a gene. The CDR3 is 14 residues long. In nucleotides, the CDR3 is TGCGCCAGCAGCATAAGACAGGGGGCGGACGAGCAGTACTTC. It is translated as CASSIRQGADEQYF.

The CDR3 DNA follows: TGCGCCAGCAGCGGGGGGACAGGGTTGGACACTGAAGCTTTCTTT. Translated, it gives CASSGGTGLDTEAFF. This sequence joins TRBV5-1 and TRBJ1-1; TRBD1 aligns across 9 bases. After removal of 4 bases from V and 3 bases from J, the junction contained 7 bases not matched to a gene. Germline V CDR1 and CDR2: SGHRS, YFSETQ. This CDR3 is built from 15 residues.

This clone was detected a few times. V is TRBV5-4 and J is TRBJ2-7, with 7 positions matching TRBD2. V lost 4 bases, J lost 4 bases, and 8 bases stayed unmatched. The CDR3 contains 14 residues. CDR1 is SGHNT and CDR2 is YYREEE in the germline V gene (reference sequence). The chain's CDR3 is CASSHSGPPYEQYF. The CDR3 bases are TGTGCCAGCAGCCATAGCGGGCCCCCGTACGAGCAGTACTTC.

The chain employs TRBV5-4 and TRBJ2-7; the match to TRBD2 covers 11 bases. The CDR3 has 15 residues. CDR1 and CDR2 (germline): SGHNT, YYREEE (reference sequence). The J segment lost 1 base and the V segment lost 4 bases, leaving 4 bases of the junction unmatched. CDR3 coding DNA: TGTGCCAGCAGCGCTACTAGCGGGAGTTCCTACGAGCAGTACTTC. Its protein product is CASSATSGSSYEQYF.

The chain has TRBV27 and TRBJ2-1, with 11 nucleotides matching TRBD2. Germline assignment: CDR1 MNHEY and CDR2 SMNVEV (reference sequence). The CDR3 length is 17 residues. J lost 0 bases, V lost 6 bases, and 7 bases had no gene match. DNA for the CDR3: TGTGCCAGCAGGGTGGGACTAGCGGTCAGCTCCTACAATGAGCAGTTCTTC. Protein sequence: CASRVGLAVSSYNEQFF.

The V call is TRBV2, the J call TRBJ2-1; D may be TRBD1 (5 bases). Germline V gives CDR1 SNHLY, CDR2 FYNNEI. The V end lost 6 bases, the J end lost 6 bases, and 15 bases lay between the germline ends. The CDR3 runs 14 residues. CDR3 bases: TGTGCCAGCAGCCCGACAGTGCTGGCCAATGAGCAGTTCTTC. It specifies CASSPTVLANEQFF.

The chain recombines TRBV11-2 with TRBJ2-7; D unclear. Trimming cost V 5 bases and J 5 bases, with 10 bases left between them. CDR3 size: 12 residues. The germline gives CDR1 SGHAT, CDR2 FQNNGV. This CDR3 reads CASSARGDEQYF. CDR3 nucleotides: TGTGCCAGCAGCGCGCGAGGTGACGAGCAGTACTTC.

The rearrangement uses TRBV5-8 and TRBJ2-7, with D maybe TRBD1 (6 bases). V was shortened by 4 bases and J by 6 bases, with 17 bases between the two germline ends. The V gene's germline CDR1 is SGHTS and CDR2 YDEGEE. The CDR3 spans 14 residues. The chain's CDR3 is CASSPGQGSPEQYF. The CDR3 bases are TGTGCCAGCAGCCCTGGGCAGGGGAGTCCCGAGCAGTACTTC. Looking up the rest from reference TRBV5-8 and TRBJ2-7 gives the full variable domain: EAGVTQSPTHLIKTRGQQATLRCSPISGHTSVYWYQQALGLGLQFLLWYDEGEERNRGNFPPRFSGRQFPNYSSELNVNALELEDSALYLCASSPGQGSPEQYFGPGTRLTVT.

The chain links TRBV12-2 to TRBJ2-6; the table's D call, TRBD1, has no DNA check behind it. TRBV12-2 corresponds to a pseudogene. This CDR3 has 19 residues. The CDR3 DNA reads as TGTGCAAGTCGCTCCGATTTCCGGGACACCCACTCTGGGGCCAACGTCCTGACTTTC. The encoded protein is CASRSDFRDTHSGANVLTF.

The rearrangement links TRBV15 to TRBJ2-3; possibly TRBD2 for D (6 bases). The V end was cut by 0 bases, the J end by 3 bases, with 13 bases between. Looked up from germline, CDR1 is LNHNV and CDR2 is YYDKDF (reference sequence). The CDR3 covers 16 residues. The CDR3 bases are TGTGCCACCAGCAGAGAGCCGGGACTCGAGACAGATACGCAGTATTTT. Amino acids: CATSREPGLETDTQYF. The full variable domain, in which reference TRBV15 and TRBJ2-3 provide the parts outside the CDR3, is DAMVIQNPRYQVTQFGKPVTLSCSQTLNHNVMYWYQQKSSQAPKLLFHYYDKDFNNEADTPDNFQSRRPNTSFCFLDIRSPGLGDTAMYLCATSREPGLETDTQYFGPGTRLTVL.

V usage is TRBV3-1 (or the pseudogene TRBV3-2) and J usage is TRBJ2-5; D ambiguous. With 4 bases removed from V and 1 base from J, the gap between germline ends came to 10 bases. The CDR3 runs to 14 residues. Germline assignment: CDR1 LGHDT and CDR2 YNNKEL (reference sequence). In DNA form, the CDR3 reads TGTGCCAGCAGCCGGGTACAGCTCCAAGAGACCCAGTACTTC. Its translation: CASSRVQLQETQYF.

V usage is TRBV3-1 (or the pseudogene TRBV3-2) and J usage is TRBJ2-1; TRBD2 matches at 15 bases. V was pared by 6 bases and J by 8 bases, with 5 bases of the junction left unmatched. Germline V lookup: CDR1 LGHDT, CDR2 YNNKEL (reference sequence). The CDR3 runs to 15 residues. The chain's CDR3 is CASSNRTSGRDEQFF. Written as DNA, the CDR3 is TGTGCCAGCAGTAACAGGACTAGCGGGAGGGATGAGCAGTTCTTC.

A remark on this clone: In the same sample, other DNA sequences code for this CDR3. V is TRBV19 and J is TRBJ2-7; TRBD2 agrees at 11 bases. CDR1 and CDR2 (germline): LNHDA, SQIVND (reference sequence). CDR3 length: 14 residues. With 4 bases clipped from V and 3 bases from J, the junction kept 2 bases outside the gene matches. The CDR3: CASSTGTSGYEQYF. CDR3 bases: TGTGCCAGTAGTACAGGGACTAGCGGCTACGAGCAGTACTTC.

This chain connects TRBV24-1 to TRBJ2-1; tentative D call: TRBD2 (5 bases). CDR3 size: 14 residues. Per germline, CDR1 KGHDR and CDR2 SFDVKD. V lost 6 bases and J lost 7, with 15 bases in between. The CDR3 here is CATSPWAGSNEQFF. The CDR3, as DNA: TGTGCCACCAGTCCTTGGGCGGGCTCAAATGAGCAGTTCTTC.

V and J are TRBV11-1 and TRBJ2-7, with TRBD1 matching 8 bases. The J segment lost 6 bases and the V segment lost 4 bases, leaving 5 bases of the junction unmatched. The CDR3 runs 13 residues. Germline CDR1 reads SGHAT; CDR2 reads FQDESV (reference sequence). The CDR3 loop is CASSSVTGVEQYF. The CDR3 region has the DNA TGTGCCAGCAGCTCAGTGACAGGGGTCGAGCAGTACTTC.

This CDR3 is CASSVRDRVYPDTQYF. CDR3 nucleotides: TGTGCCAGCAGTGTTCGGGACAGGGTTTATCCAGATACGCAGTATTTT. The J gene is TRBJ2-3, the V gene TRBV6-1; 9 nucleotides agree with TRBD1. The CDR3 length is 16 residues. Trimming cost V 4 bases and J 4 bases; bases outside gene matches: 9. The germline V gene encodes CDR1 MNHNS and CDR2 SASEGT.

The genes are TRBV5-1 and TRBJ2-7; TRBD1 matches at 12 bases. Trimming took 5 bases from V and 7 from J; bases not matched to a gene: 10. CDR1 is SGHRS, CDR2 YFSETQ, per germline. The CDR3 runs to 15 residues. DNA of the CDR3: TGCGCCAGCAGACAAGGGACAGGGGGCTTGGGTGAGCAGTACTTC. As protein: CASRQGTGGLGEQYF. The variable domain in full, completed from reference TRBV5-1 and TRBJ2-7, reads KAGVTQTPRYLIKTRGQQVTLSCSPISGHRSVSWYQQTPGQGLQFLFEYFSETQRNKGNFPGRFSGRQFSNSRSEMNVSTLELGDSALYLCASRQGTGGLGEQYFGPGTRLTVT.

Concerning this clone itself: An end of the junction differs from the germline gene, which may be a read error. The J gene is TRBJ2-5, the V gene TRBV7-9; maybe TRBD2 (5 bases). This CDR3 has 12 residues. Germline-derived CDR1 and CDR2 are SEHNR and FQNEAQ (reference sequence). CDR3 region: CASSLAAETQYF. The DNA for the CDR3 is TGTGCCAGCAGCCTAGCAGCGGAGACCCAGTACTTC.

This clone was observed once. This chain joins TRBV6-5 and TRBJ1-2; 9 bases line up with TRBD1. Per germline, CDR1 MNHEY and CDR2 SVGAGI. CDR3 length: 14 amino acids. The V and J ends lost 6 bases and 8 bases, in that order; junction bases with no gene match: 10. CDR3 sequence: CASRHPGTGMGYTF. The CDR3 nucleotides are TGTGCCAGCAGGCATCCGGGGACAGGGATGGGCTACACCTTC.

The chain recombines TRBV10-1 with TRBJ1-1; tentative D call: TRBD1 (6 bases). With 6 bases removed from V and 0 bases from J, the gap between germline ends came to 14 bases. The CDR3 extends over 15 amino acids. Germline lookup yields CDR1 WNHNN and CDR2 SYGVQD (reference sequence). The CDR3 loop is CASSQTGPLNTEAFF. The CDR3 DNA reads as TGCGCCAGCAGCCAGACAGGACCACTGAACACTGAAGCTTTCTTT.